Presented here are 27 T cell receptor beta chains from one specimen sequenced in a study of shared clonotypes between healthy human individuals. CD45RO-negative cells were positively selected for CCR7, leaving out terminally differentiated effector memory CD45RA+ cells. Method: immunoSEQ multiplex PCR; TCRdb's copy keeps in-frame clones and lacks some. The sample holds around 2,100,000 clones; 85% to 95% are singletons and the top ten take 1% to 1.5%. Sequencing was performed on naive CD8+ T cells sorted from blood. The source of these receptors is a man between 18 and 35 years old in good health.

The genes are TRBV5-1 and TRBJ1-1, with 11 bases fitting TRBD1. J lost 4 bases, V lost 3 bases, and 23 bases had no gene match. In germline, CDR1 is SGHRS, CDR2 YFSETQ. The CDR3 extends over 21 amino acids. CDR3 sequence: CASSSRGTLGQGATRGTEAFF. Here the CDR3 DNA reads TGCGCCAGCAGCTCGCGGGGGACCCTAGGACAGGGGGCTACGAGGGGCACTGAAGCTTTCTTT. Full variable domain (rest looked up from reference TRBV5-1 and TRBJ1-1): KAGVTQTPRYLIKTRGQQVTLSCSPISGHRSVSWYQQTPGQGLQFLFEYFSETQRNKGNFPGRFSGRQFSNSRSEMNVSTLELGDSALYLCASSSRGTLGQGATRGTEAFFGQGTRLTVV.

This chain uses TRBV2 with TRBJ2-1; 7 nucleotides align to TRBD1. V shed 5 bases, J shed 0 bases, and the junction held 4 bases outside the gene matches. Germline CDR1 SNHLY, CDR2 FYNNEI. This CDR3 has 15 amino acids. The CDR3 reads CASSLGQSSYNEQFF. The CDR3 DNA follows: TGTGCCAGCAGTCTGGGACAGAGCTCCTACAATGAGCAGTTCTTC.

This clone appeared once. V is TRBV30 and J is TRBJ1-4; 10 nucleotides align to TRBD1. The CDR3 consists of 16 residues. Per germline, CDR1 GTSNPN and CDR2 SVGIG (reference sequence). V gave up 4 bases and J gave up 8 bases; unmatched junction bases: 13. Here the CDR3 reads CAWKTGGGRVGEKLFF. The CDR3 DNA is TGTGCCTGGAAGACAGGGGGCGGAAGAGTAGGGGAAAAACTGTTTTTT.

For this clone: Other DNA sequences of this sample code for an identical CDR3. The V gene is TRBV4-3, the J gene TRBJ2-1, with D tentatively TRBD2 (6 bases). CDR3 length equals 17 residues. The V end was cut by 0 bases, the J end by 0 bases, with 12 bases between. Germline V gene lookup returns CDR1 LGHNA and CDR2 YSLEER. The CDR3 DNA is TGCGCCAGCAGCCAAGATCCTACCGGGAGCTCCTACAATGAGCAGTTCTTC. This codes for CASSQDPTGSSYNEQFF.

This chain uses TRBV27 with TRBJ2-7, with D perhaps matching TRBD1 or TRBD2 (5 bases each). The CDR3 runs to 15 residues. Germline V gene lookup returns CDR1 MNHEY and CDR2 SMNVEV (reference sequence). Trimming cost V 4 bases and J 3 bases, with 16 bases left between them. The CDR3 loop is CASSYSSGTDYEQYF. The CDR3 bases are TGTGCCAGCAGTTATTCCTCCGGGACGGACTACGAGCAGTACTTC.

For this clone: Other DNA sequences in this specimen translate into the identical CDR3. The chain couples TRBV19 to TRBJ2-7, with unresolved D. The CDR3 spans 12 residues. Germline V CDR1 and CDR2: LNHDA, SQIVND (reference sequence). V lost 0 bases, J lost 4 bases, and 4 bases lay in between. For the CDR3, the DNA is TGTGCCAGTAGTATAGACCGGTACGAGCAGTACTTC. Translation: CASSIDRYEQYF. Filled out from reference TRBV19 and TRBJ2-7, the complete variable domain reads DGGITQSPKYLFRKEGQNVTLSCEQNLNHDAMYWYRQDPGQGLRLIYYSQIVNDFQKGDIAEGYSVSREKKESFPLTVTSAQKNPTAFYLCASSIDRYEQYFGPGTRLTVT.

This clone has just one count. The chain links TRBV29-1 to TRBJ2-1; 9 positions match TRBD2. Unmatched junction bases numbered 7, after V lost 3 bases and J lost 4 bases. Germline V gene lookup returns CDR1 SQVTM and CDR2 ANQGSEA. The CDR3 has 15 residues. The CDR3 nucleotides read TGCAGCGTTGAGCTAGGCCTAGCGGGGTACAATGAGCAGTTCTTC. Its translation: CSVELGLAGYNEQFF.

The chain uses TRBV13 and TRBJ2-1; 8 bases are shared with TRBD2. V trimming: 5 bases; J trimming: 5 bases; junction bases outside the gene matches: 8. There are 15 residues in the CDR3. From germline, CDR1 is PRHDT and CDR2 FYEKMQ (reference sequence). The CDR3 reads CASSQTSGPHNEQFF. CDR3 in DNA: TGTGCCAGCAGCCAAACTAGCGGTCCTCACAATGAGCAGTTCTTC.

The J gene is TRBJ2-7, the V gene TRBV7-8, with TRBD1 identical over 9 bases. The germline V gene encodes CDR1 SGHVS and CDR2 FQNEAQ. Losses at the gene ends were 4 bases for V and 4 bases for J; bases not matched to a gene: 5. The length of the CDR3 is 14 residues. Here the CDR3 reads CASSSDRGWYEQYF. The DNA for the CDR3 is TGTGCCAGCAGCTCGGACAGGGGTTGGTACGAGCAGTACTTC. The full variable domain, its missing parts supplied by reference TRBV7-8 and TRBJ2-7, is GAGVSQSPRYKVAKRGQDVALRCDPISGHVSLFWYQQALGQGPEFLTYFQNEAQLDKSGLPSDRFFAERPEGSVSTLKIQRTQQEDSAVYLCASSSDRGWYEQYFGPGTRLTVT.

This chain links TRBV7-6 with TRBJ1-4; 12 nucleotides line up with TRBD1. Germline assignment: CDR1 SGHVS and CDR2 FNYEAQ. The CDR3 is made up of 15 amino acids. J was trimmed by 8 bases and V by 5 bases; bases with no gene match: 6. As DNA, the CDR3 is TGTGCCAGCAGCATGGGACAGGGGGCTTACGAAAAACTGTTTTTT. Protein product: CASSMGQGAYEKLFF.

The chain is built from TRBV5-1 and TRBJ2-3; D is unresolved. The length of the CDR3 is 13 residues. Germline CDR1 reads SGHRS; CDR2 reads YFSETQ. With 0 bases removed from V and 3 bases from J, the gap between germline ends came to 5 bases. The CDR3 sequence: CASSLARTDTQYF. DNA of the CDR3: TGCGCCAGCAGCTTGGCCCGTACAGATACGCAGTATTTT.

The rearrangement links TRBV6-1 to TRBJ1-3; D is unclear. Trimming pared 1 base from V and 0 bases from J, leaving 7 bases between. Germline assignment: CDR1 MNHNS and CDR2 SASEGT. This CDR3 spans 15 amino acids. The CDR3 loop reads CASSEEISSGNTIYF. In DNA form, the CDR3 reads TGTGCCAGCAGTGAAGAAATAAGCTCTGGAAACACCATATATTTT.

The chain employs TRBV29-1 and TRBJ2-7; D is undetermined. V dropped 2 bases and J dropped 2 bases, with 16 bases sitting between them. This CDR3 spans 15 amino acids. Germline V gene lookup returns CDR1 SQVTM and CDR2 ANQGSEA. CDR3 nucleotides: TGCAGCGTTGAAAGGGTGGGCGAAGGAACCTACGAGCAGTACTTC. Translating it yields CSVERVGEGTYEQYF.

As for this clone: Additional DNA sequences in this sample encode the identical CDR3. This chain links TRBV6-1 with TRBJ2-7, with D uncertain. CDR1 and CDR2 (germline): MNHNS, SASEGT. The V end was cut by 0 bases, the J end by 4 bases, with 4 bases between. CDR3 length: 12 amino acids. The CDR3 nucleotides read TGTGCCAGCAGTGAAGCGTCATACGAGCAGTACTTC. Translated, it gives CASSEASYEQYF.

The CDR3 here is CASSPSIPNTGELFF. The CDR3 DNA sequence: TGTGCCAGCAGTCCCTCGATCCCGAACACCGGGGAGCTGTTTTTT. This chain uses TRBV27 with TRBJ2-2, with unresolved D. There are 15 residues in the CDR3. V was trimmed by 5 bases and J by 0 bases, leaving 10 bases between them. Germline CDR1 and CDR2: MNHEY and SMNVEV (reference sequence).

This chain uses TRBV5-1 with TRBJ2-1, with TRBD1 matching over 7 bases. The CDR3 extends over 15 amino acids. Trimming at V came to 0 bases and at J to 8 bases, leaving 8 bases not matched to a gene. Germline-derived CDR1 and CDR2 are SGHRS and YFSETQ. This CDR3 is CASSLGQGWMYEQFF. The CDR3 nucleotides are TGCGCCAGCAGCTTGGGACAGGGATGGATGTATGAGCAGTTCTTC.

The rearrangement links TRBV4-3 to TRBJ2-5; TRBD2 aligns across 12 bases. V shed 4 bases and J 5 bases; nucleotides not matched to a gene: 5. This CDR3 is built from 15 residues. Germline V gene sequence: CDR1 LGHNA, CDR2 YSLEER. CDR3 sequence (DNA): TGCGCCAGCAGCCCGACTAGCGGGAGAGGTGAGACCCAGTACTTC. It translates to CASSPTSGRGETQYF.

This clone was recorded once. This chain connects TRBV19 to TRBJ2-1, with D unresolved. V shed 1 base and J shed 6 bases, with 16 bases lying between them. This CDR3 region has 16 residues. Per germline, CDR1 LNHDA and CDR2 SQIVND (reference sequence). The CDR3 bases are TGTGCCAGTAGTATAGGTGACCCCCCGTCGGCCAATGAGCAGTTCTTC. Translated, it gives CASSIGDPPSANEQFF.

The chain joins TRBV7-9 to TRBJ1-6; no reliable D call. Germline V gene lookup returns CDR1 SEHNR and CDR2 FQNEAQ (reference sequence). CDR3 length: 14 amino acids. V dropped 7 bases and J dropped 5 bases, with 12 bases sitting between them. The CDR3 bases are TGTGCCAGCAAAGAGTGGCAGGATAATTCACCCCTCCACTTT. The encoded protein is CASKEWQDNSPLHF.

This chain links TRBV7-8 with TRBJ2-7; 15 bases align to TRBD2. In germline, CDR1 is SGHVS, CDR2 FQNEAQ. The CDR3 loop spans 19 amino acids. Trimming removed 5 bases from V and 0 bases from J; junction bases left unmatched: 11. CDR3 sequence (DNA): TGTGCCAGCAGCGGTAGCCGGGGACTAGCGGGAGGTATCTCCTACGAGCAGTACTTC. Amino acids: CASSGSRGLAGGISYEQYF.

Details on this clone: This CDR3 is also generated by other DNA sequences in the sample. The chain joins TRBV5-4 to TRBJ1-1, with a weak D call TRBD1 (6 bases). Germline CDR1 and CDR2: SGHNT and YYREEE (reference sequence). V was cut by 2 bases and J by 3 bases, with 11 bases left in between. The CDR3 consists of 14 residues. Here the CDR3 reads CASSFRGGDTEAFF. The CDR3 bases are TGTGCCAGCAGCTTTCGAGGGGGGGACACTGAAGCTTTCTTT.

The CDR3 region has the DNA TGTGCCAGCACCGGGACTAGCGGGAGTAAGTCCTACGAGCAGTACTTC. Encoded protein: CASTGTSGSKSYEQYF. This chain uses TRBV21-1 with TRBJ2-7; the table's D call, TRBD2, was not checked against the DNA. TRBV21-1 is termed a pseudogene. The CDR3 has 16 residues.

The rearrangement uses TRBV7-2 and TRBJ1-2; possibly TRBD1 for D (5 bases). CDR3 length: 13 residues. V gave up 4 bases and J gave up 1 base, with 7 bases separating them. Germline V gene lookup returns CDR1 SGHTA and CDR2 FQGNSA. The chain's CDR3 is CASSWGVNYGYTF. CDR3 DNA: TGTGCCAGCAGCTGGGGGGTTAACTATGGCTACACCTTC.

The chain is built from TRBV28 and TRBJ2-7, with 8 positions matching TRBD2. With 3 bases clipped from V and 2 bases from J, the junction kept 9 bases outside the gene matches. There are 16 residues in the CDR3. CDR1 and CDR2 from the germline V gene are MDHEN and SYDVKM. CDR3 DNA: TGTGCCAGCAGTTTGCCCTATAGCGGGGCGCCCTACGAGCAGTACTTC. Encoded protein: CASSLPYSGAPYEQYF.

The genes are TRBV27 and TRBJ2-3; D gene uncertain. Germline CDR1 reads MNHEY; CDR2 reads SMNVEV (reference sequence). Deletions cut 1 base from V and 2 bases from J, with 13 bases between. This CDR3 spans 16 amino acids. The CDR3 reads CASSLLFRGNTDTQYF. The CDR3 DNA is TGTGCCAGCAGTTTATTGTTTAGAGGAAACACAGATACGCAGTATTTT.

Concerning this clone: The sample has other DNA sequences that encode this CDR3 too. V and J are TRBV27 and TRBJ1-5; D may be TRBD1 (5 bases). Deletions cut 2 bases from V and 2 bases from J, with 10 bases between. The V gene's germline CDR1 is MNHEY and CDR2 SMNVEV (reference sequence). The CDR3 totals 15 residues. CDR3 nucleotide sequence: TGTGCCAGCAGTTTAGGCGGGGGGGGCAATCAGCCCCAGCATTTT. Protein sequence: CASSLGGGGNQPQHF.

This chain joins TRBV6-1 and TRBJ1-5; D unclear. Trimming removed 9 bases at V and 7 bases at J, with 7 bases between. CDR3 length: 10 amino acids. The germline V gene encodes CDR1 MNHNS and CDR2 SASEGT. This CDR3 is CARTGQPQHF. The CDR3 DNA follows: TGTGCCAGAACCGGACAGCCCCAGCATTTT.